A selection of T cell receptor beta chains follows, all from one sample in a study of breast tumors, draining lymph nodes, adjacent tissues. MiXCR was run by TCRdb on the multiplex PCR reads, yielding one entry per CDR3 protein. This table holds over 130,000 distinct CDR3 sequences, about 31% found once. The sequenced material came from axillary lymph node tissue. These receptors were obtained from a female donor with breast cancer. Some clones in this sample may be carry-over from other donors' samples. Each CDR3 is given with its conserved first and last residue. A D gene is named only where the DNA matches it firmly. Expanded clones are given a class, and other clones once, few, many or no size at all.

clone size	D gene	J gene	V gene	CDR3 protein	CDR3 DNA
many	NA	TRBJ2-5	TRBV2	CASIEGRVQETQYF	TGTGCCAGCATCGAGGGACGGGTCCAAGAGACCCAGTACTTC
many	NA	TRBJ2-3	TRBV4-3	CASSLTTLTPTDTQYF	TGCGCCAGCAGCCTTACGACCCTCACTCCCACAGATACGCAGTATTTT
many	TRBD1	TRBJ1-6	TRBV12-3/TRBV12-4	CASSLVGGAGSPLHF	TGTGCCAGCAGCCTGGTAGGGGGCGCGGGTTCACCCCTCCACTTT
many	TRBD2	TRBJ2-1	TRBV18	CASSPTSGLVFVEQFF	TGTGCCAGCTCACCCACGTCGGGACTAGTTTTTGTTGAGCAGTTCTTC
many	TRBD1	TRBJ1-4	TRBV6-1	CASRLTQGAGEKLFF	TGTGCCAGCAGGCTCACCCAGGGGGCTGGTGAAAAACTGTTTTTT
many	TRBD2	TRBJ2-1	TRBV9	CASSGLSGGDITYNEQFF	TGTGCCAGCAGCGGACTTAGCGGGGGGGATATCACCTACAATGAGCAGTTCTTC
many	NA	TRBJ2-5	TRBV20-1	CSARRSGMGFSETQYF	TGCAGTGCTAGACGGTCAGGGATGGGATTTTCGGAGACCCAGTACTTC
many	NA	TRBJ1-4	TRBV12-3/TRBV12-4	CASSNQGGLEKLFF	TGTGCCAGCAGCAATCAGGGAGGGCTTGAAAAACTGTTTTTT
many	TRBD1	TRBJ2-5	TRBV7-2	CASSSGQGFQETQYF	TGTGCCAGCAGTTCTGGACAGGGATTTCAAGAGACCCAGTACTTC
NA	NA	TRBJ1-5	TRBV29-1	CSYGGGGSNQPQHF	TGCAGTTACGGAGGGGGGGGGAGCAATCAGCCCCAGCATTTT
NA	NA	TRBJ1-1	TRBV20-1	CSAERGVGTEAFF	TGCAGTGCTGAACGGGGGGTGGGCACTGAAGCTTTCTTT